A selection of T cell receptor beta chains follows, all from one sample in a study of T cells after yellow fever vaccination. TCRdb passed the 5' RACE reads through MiXCR, listing each CDR3 protein once. The table has around 260,000 distinct CDR3 sequences, around 5.3% seen once. Source: CD4+ T cells sorted from PBMCs, taken on the day of the yellow fever booster vaccination. The receptor set was obtained from a man between 18 and 29 years old who received the YFV17D yellow fever vaccine. The CDR3 runs from the conserved cysteine through the conserved F or W. A D gene is named only where the DNA matches it firmly. Some rows mark clone size as missing; the rest say once, few, many or name a class of expanded clone.

clone size: many; J gene: TRBJ2-1; V gene: TRBV2; D gene: -; CDR3 protein: CASTTDGYNEQFF; CDR3 DNA: TGTGCCAGCACTACGGACGGTTACAATGAGCAGTTCTTC
clone size: few; J gene: TRBJ1-1; V gene: TRBV6-6; D gene: -; CDR3 protein: CASSPITEAFF; CDR3 DNA: TGTGCCAGCAGCCCCATCACTGAAGCTTTCTTT
clone size: few; J gene: TRBJ2-5; V gene: TRBV11-1; D gene: TRBD2; CDR3 protein: CASSLVAGLAGETQYF; CDR3 DNA: TGTGCCAGCAGCCTAGTCGCAGGACTAGCGGGAGAGACCCAGTACTTC
clone size: few; J gene: TRBJ1-6; V gene: TRBV6-1; D gene: -; CDR3 protein: CASSDRNSPLHF; CDR3 DNA: TGTGCCAGCAGTGACCGCAATTCACCCCTCCACTTT
clone size: -; J gene: TRBJ2-2; V gene: TRBV24-1; D gene: TRBD2; CDR3 protein: CATSDLQWGGNTGELFF; CDR3 DNA: TGTGCCACCAGTGATCTGCAGTGGGGGGGGAACACCGGGGAGCTGTTTTTT
clone size: -; J gene: TRBJ2-5; V gene: TRBV3-1; D gene: -; CDR3 protein: CASSQDYGFGQEGETQYF; CDR3 DNA: TGTGCCAGCAGCCAAGACTACGGGTTCGGGCAGGAGGGAGAGACCCAGTACTTC
clone size: few; J gene: TRBJ2-3; V gene: TRBV20-1; D gene: -; CDR3 protein: CSADRRLAYRSDTQYF; CDR3 DNA: TGCAGTGCCGACCGTAGGTTAGCTTATAGGTCAGATACGCAGTATTTT
clone size: -; J gene: TRBJ2-7; V gene: TRBV5-1; D gene: -; CDR3 protein: CASSLVPGRENEQYF; CDR3 DNA: TGCGCCAGCAGCTTGGTCCCCGGGCGAGAGAACGAGCAGTACTTC
clone size: many; J gene: TRBJ2-1; V gene: TRBV6-1; D gene: TRBD2; CDR3 protein: CASSVLAGRVEQFF; CDR3 DNA: TGTGCCAGCAGTGTCCTAGCGGGGCGGGTTGAGCAGTTCTTC
clone size: few; J gene: TRBJ2-3; V gene: TRBV7-9; D gene: TRBD1; CDR3 protein: CASSYPTGGVGDTQYF; CDR3 DNA: TGTGCCAGCAGCTACCCGACAGGGGGCGTCGGAGATACGCAGTATTTT
clone size: few; J gene: TRBJ2-1; V gene: TRBV5-4; D gene: -; CDR3 protein: CASSQTKGSTYNEQFF; CDR3 DNA: TGTGCCAGCAGCCAGACGAAGGGAAGTACCTACAATGAGCAGTTCTTC
clone size: -; J gene: TRBJ1-5; V gene: TRBV29-1; D gene: -; CDR3 protein: CSVSQGGNQPQHF; CDR3 DNA: TGCAGCGTGTCCCAGGGAGGCAATCAGCCCCAGCATTTT
clone size: -; J gene: TRBJ2-5; V gene: TRBV20-1; D gene: -; CDR3 protein: CSASMETQYF; CDR3 DNA: TGCAGTGCTAGTATGGAGACCCAGTACTTC
clone size: few; J gene: TRBJ1-2; V gene: TRBV6-5; D gene: -; CDR3 protein: CASRASYGYTF; CDR3 DNA: TGTGCCAGCAGGGCCAGTTATGGCTACACCTTC
clone size: many; J gene: TRBJ2-7; V gene: TRBV29-1; D gene: -; CDR3 protein: CSVESSGPSYEQYF; CDR3 DNA: TGCAGCGTTGAATCGTCGGGACCCTCCTACGAGCAGTACTTC
clone size: many; J gene: TRBJ1-4; V gene: TRBV5-1; D gene: -; CDR3 protein: CASSLGLRDANEKLFF; CDR3 DNA: TGCGCCAGCAGCTTGGGGCTCCGGGACGCTAATGAAAAACTGTTTTTT
clone size: few; J gene: TRBJ1-4; V gene: TRBV12-3/TRBV12-4; D gene: -; CDR3 protein: CASSLGLGQATNEKLFF; CDR3 DNA: TGTGCCAGCAGTTTGGGTTTAGGGCAGGCAACTAATGAAAAACTGTTTTTT
clone size: few; J gene: TRBJ2-5; V gene: TRBV6-4; D gene: TRBD1; CDR3 protein: CARPWTGGKETQYF; CDR3 DNA: TGTGCCAGACCTTGGACAGGGGGTAAAGAGACCCAGTACTTC
clone size: many; J gene: TRBJ1-1; V gene: TRBV12-3/TRBV12-4; D gene: -; CDR3 protein: CASTMWLGGTEAFF; CDR3 DNA: TGTGCCAGCACTATGTGGTTAGGGGGCACTGAAGCTTTCTTT
clone size: -; J gene: TRBJ1-2; V gene: TRBV5-1; D gene: -; CDR3 protein: CASSSVNIPGGYTF; CDR3 DNA: TGCGCCAGCAGCTCGGTAAACATCCCCGGGGGCTACACCTTC
clone size: many; J gene: TRBJ2-7; V gene: TRBV10-2; D gene: -; CDR3 protein: CASQEPSGTFYEQYF; CDR3 DNA: TGCGCCAGCCAAGAGCCCTCGGGGACCTTCTACGAGCAGTACTTC
clone size: many; J gene: TRBJ2-5; V gene: TRBV5-4; D gene: TRBD1; CDR3 protein: CASSLRTGETQYF; CDR3 DNA: TGTGCCAGCAGCTTGAGGACAGGGGAGACCCAGTACTTC
clone size: many; J gene: TRBJ1-2; V gene: TRBV4-3; D gene: -; CDR3 protein: CASSQGGVSSGYTF; CDR3 DNA: TGCGCCAGCAGCCAAGGGGGGGTATCGAGTGGCTACACCTTC
clone size: many; J gene: TRBJ2-5; V gene: TRBV27; D gene: -; CDR3 protein: CASSLLGGTQYF; CDR3 DNA: TGTGCCAGCAGTTTATTGGGCGGGACCCAGTACTTC